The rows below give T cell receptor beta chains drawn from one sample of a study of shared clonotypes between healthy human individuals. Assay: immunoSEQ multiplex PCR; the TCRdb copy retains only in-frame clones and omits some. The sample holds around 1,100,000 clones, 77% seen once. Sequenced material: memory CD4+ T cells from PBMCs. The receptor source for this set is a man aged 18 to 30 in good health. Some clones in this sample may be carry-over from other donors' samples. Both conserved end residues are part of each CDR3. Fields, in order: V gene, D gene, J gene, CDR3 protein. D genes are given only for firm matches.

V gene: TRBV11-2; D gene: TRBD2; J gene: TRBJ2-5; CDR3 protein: CASGTSAQETQYF
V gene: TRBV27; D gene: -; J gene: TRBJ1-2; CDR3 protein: CASSLIRDRVLGYGYTF
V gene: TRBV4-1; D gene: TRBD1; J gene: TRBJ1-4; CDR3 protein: CASSQDRTGDGEKLFF
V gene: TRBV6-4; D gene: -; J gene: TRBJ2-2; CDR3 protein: CASRPEAGAAGELFF
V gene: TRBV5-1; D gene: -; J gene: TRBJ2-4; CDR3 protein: CASSSGTALGGNIQYF
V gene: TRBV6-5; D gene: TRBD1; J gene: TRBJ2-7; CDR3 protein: CASSYTRQGYEQYF
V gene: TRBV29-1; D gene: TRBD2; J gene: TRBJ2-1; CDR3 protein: CSVAELAYLDDNEQFF
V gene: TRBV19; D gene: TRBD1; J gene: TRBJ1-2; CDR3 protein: CASSPRQGSYGYTF
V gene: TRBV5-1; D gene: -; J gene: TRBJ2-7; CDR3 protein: CASSNDPVSYEQYF
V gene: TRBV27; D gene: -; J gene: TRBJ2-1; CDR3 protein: CASSPRVFGGEQFF
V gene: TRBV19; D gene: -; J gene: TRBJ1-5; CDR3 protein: CASSRTGRNQPQHF
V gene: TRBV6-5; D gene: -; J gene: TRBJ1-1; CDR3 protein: CASSFASGTEAFF
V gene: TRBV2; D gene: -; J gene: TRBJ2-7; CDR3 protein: CASSEYGASYEQYF
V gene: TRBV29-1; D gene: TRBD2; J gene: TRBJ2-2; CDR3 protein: CSVTSGDTGELFF
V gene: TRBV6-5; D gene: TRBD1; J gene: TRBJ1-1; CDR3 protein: CASSFRTGFGLTEAFF
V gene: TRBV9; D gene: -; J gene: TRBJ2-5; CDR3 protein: CASSVGLDETQYF
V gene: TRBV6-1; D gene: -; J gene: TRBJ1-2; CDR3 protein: CASSAGPGRGDGYTF
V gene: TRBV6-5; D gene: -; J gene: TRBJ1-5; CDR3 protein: CASSSRGLEPQHF
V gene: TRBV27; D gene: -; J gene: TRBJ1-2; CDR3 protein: CASSLLSHDGYTF
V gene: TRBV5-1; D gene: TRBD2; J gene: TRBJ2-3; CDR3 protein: CASRLGKTSGTVQYF
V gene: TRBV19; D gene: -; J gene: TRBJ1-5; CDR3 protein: CASSVRVSYSNQPQHF
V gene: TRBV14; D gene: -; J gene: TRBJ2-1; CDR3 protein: CASSQERRGEQFF
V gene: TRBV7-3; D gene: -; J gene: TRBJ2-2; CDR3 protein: CASSLTGRRNTGELFF
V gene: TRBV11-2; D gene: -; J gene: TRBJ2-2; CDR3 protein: CASSLAGTETGELFF
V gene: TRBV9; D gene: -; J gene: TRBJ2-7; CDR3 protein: CASSVSMNYEQYF
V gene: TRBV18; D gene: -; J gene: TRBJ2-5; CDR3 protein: CASSPPSGVEETQYF
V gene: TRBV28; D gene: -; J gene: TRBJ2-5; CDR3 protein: CASTSYQETQYF
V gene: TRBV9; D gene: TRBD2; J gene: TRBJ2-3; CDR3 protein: CASSVQPGLAYTGTDTQYF
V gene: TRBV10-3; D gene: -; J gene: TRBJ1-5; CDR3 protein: CAISESPYQPQHF
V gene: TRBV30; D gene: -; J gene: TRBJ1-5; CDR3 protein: CAYSGAWDQPQHF
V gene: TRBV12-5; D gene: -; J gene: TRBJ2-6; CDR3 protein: CASGSISAGQSRANVLTF
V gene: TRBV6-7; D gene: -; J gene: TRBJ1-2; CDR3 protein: CASSYSPTGNYGYTF
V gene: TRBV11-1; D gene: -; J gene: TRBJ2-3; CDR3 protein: CASSLAVGDAGTQYF
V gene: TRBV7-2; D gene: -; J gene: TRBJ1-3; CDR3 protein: CASRTGYSGNTIYF
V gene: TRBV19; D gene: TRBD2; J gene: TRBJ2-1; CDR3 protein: CASSDPASGKSYNEQFF
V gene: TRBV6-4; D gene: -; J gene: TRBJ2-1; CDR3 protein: CASSVMAGLYNEQFF
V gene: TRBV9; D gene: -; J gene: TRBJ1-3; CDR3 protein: CASSDSIFGNTIYF
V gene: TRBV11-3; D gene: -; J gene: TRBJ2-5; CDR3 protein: CASSLVGRETQYF
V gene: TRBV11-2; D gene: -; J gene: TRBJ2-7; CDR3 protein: CASRGMRVSSYEQYF
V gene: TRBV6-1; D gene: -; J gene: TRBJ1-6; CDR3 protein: CASSEARSENSPLHF
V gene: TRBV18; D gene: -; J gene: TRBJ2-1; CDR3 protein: CASSPRPGDGGEQFF
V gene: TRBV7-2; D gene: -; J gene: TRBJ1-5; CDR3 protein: CASSLVQWAGDSNQPQHF
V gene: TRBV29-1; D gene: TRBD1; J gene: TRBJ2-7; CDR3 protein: CSVSGTGGGGSYEQYF
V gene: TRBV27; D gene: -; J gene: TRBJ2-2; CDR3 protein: CASCTNRDTGELFF
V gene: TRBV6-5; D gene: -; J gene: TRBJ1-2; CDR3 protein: CASRIAPDNYGYTF
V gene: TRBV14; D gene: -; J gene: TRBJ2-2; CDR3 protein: CASSQADTPRTGELFF
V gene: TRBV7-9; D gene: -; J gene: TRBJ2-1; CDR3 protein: CASSFGTYNEQFF
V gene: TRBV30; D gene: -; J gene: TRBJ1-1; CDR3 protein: CAWMRGHSEF
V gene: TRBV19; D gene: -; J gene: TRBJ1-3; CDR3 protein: CASSPLGHLSSGNTIYF
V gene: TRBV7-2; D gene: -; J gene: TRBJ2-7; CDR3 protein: CASTLGGSYEQYF
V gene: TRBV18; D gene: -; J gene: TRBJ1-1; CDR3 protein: CASSPEGGGTEAFF
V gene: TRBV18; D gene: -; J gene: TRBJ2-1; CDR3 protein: CASSLGTSASSEQFF
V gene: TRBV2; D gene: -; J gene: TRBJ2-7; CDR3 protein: CASRDDPAYEQYF